This T cell receptor beta chain is from a study of blood T cell repertoires in COVID-19. Study-level information: Samples came from the United States, Italy and Spain, spanning acute and convalescent COVID-19.

The repertoire was sequenced with immunoSEQ multiplex PCR; TCRdb's copy has only in-frame clones and lacks some. The sample includes around 270,000 clones, around 88% of them seen just once. V shed 5 bases and J 1 base; nucleotides not matched to a gene: 8. The length of the CDR3 is 16 residues. Germline CDR1 and CDR2: LNHDA and SQIVND (reference sequence). The sequenced sample was peripheral blood. This chain links TRBV19 with TRBJ1-1, with 9 bases identical to TRBD1. The sequence derives from a man aged 35 to 55 with acute or convalescent COVID-19. CDR3 sequence reads: CASSPRRTGENTEAFF. CDR3 nucleotides: TGTGCCAGTAGTCCCCGTCGGACAGGGGAGAACACTGAAGCTTTCTTT.